Described below is a single T cell receptor (beta chain) sequence and its context. This sample is drawn from a study of Tregs in tolerant kidney transplant recipients. The wider study: Related graft donors supplied nonmyeloablative bone marrow transplants, and mixed chimerism was transient.

Thawed PBMCs were FACS-sorted into unstimulated CD4+CD25+CD127- regulatory T cells, CD4+CD25- non-regulatory cells, CD4 and CD8 cells. The data were produced by immunoSEQ multiplex PCR, yet TCRdb's version contains in-frame clones alone and is incomplete. The data hold some 64,000 clones, with around 98% observed a single time. Between the trimmed V and J ends, which lost 6 bases and 7 bases, there was a span of 16 bases. Germline V lookup: CDR1 LNHDA, CDR2 SQIVND (reference sequence). The CDR3 length is 14 residues. The V gene is TRBV19, the J gene TRBJ1-5, with D possibly matching TRBD1 (6 bases). Source: Tregs from blood, taken before the transplant. This sequence was found in a human donor who received a combined kidney and bone marrow transplant. The CDR3 sequence: CASRSPGVRQPQHF. DNA for the CDR3: TGTGCCAGTAGGAGTCCAGGGGTTCGCCAGCCCCAGCATTTT. The variable domain in full, with the rest retrieved from reference TRBV19 and TRBJ1-5, is DGGITQSPKYLFRKEGQNVTLSCEQNLNHDAMYWYRQDPGQGLRLIYYSQIVNDFQKGDIAEGYSVSREKKESFPLTVTSAQKNPTAFYLCASRSPGVRQPQHFGDGTRLSIL.